These 29 T cell receptor beta chains originate from one sample sequenced in a study of CD8+ T cells in alopecia areata. The sample's treatment: oral pan-JAK inhibitor, 5-10 mg twice daily. RNA, once extracted, was reverse transcribed into cDNA for use as the sequencing template. Using immunoSEQ multiplex PCR, the repertoire was profiled, and TCRdb retains in-frame clones only, with some absent. The data contain approximately 300,000 clones, over 45% of them singletons. This specimen consisted of CD4+ T cells sorted from blood, obtained at week 24, from a patient treated with tofacitinib. The receptors were sampled from a human donor with alopecia areata.

The chain links TRBV19 to TRBJ1-6; no clear D. Trimming pared 0 bases from V and 10 bases from J, leaving 10 bases between. The CDR3 covers 14 residues. Per the germline V gene, CDR1 is LNHDA and CDR2 is SQIVND (reference sequence). This CDR3 reads CASSIDRVQSPLHF. As DNA, the CDR3 is TGTGCCAGTAGTATAGACCGGGTACAGTCACCCCTCCACTTT.

The chain links TRBV7-2 to TRBJ1-2; D gene uncertain. In germline, CDR1 is SGHTA, CDR2 FQGNSA. This CDR3 comprises 14 residues. Trimming stripped 6 bases from V and 2 bases from J, with 13 bases between. As DNA, the CDR3 is TGTGCCAGCAGACCGCTCACGCCAAACTATGGCTACACCTTC. This translates into CASRPLTPNYGYTF.

V gene TRBV15 combines with J gene TRBJ2-2; 7 bases align to TRBD1. Trimming removed 5 bases from V and 4 bases from J; junction bases left unmatched: 13. Per the germline V gene, CDR1 is LNHNV and CDR2 is YYDKDF (reference sequence). This CDR3 has 17 residues. CDR3 nucleotide sequence: TGTGCCACCAGCGGAGCAGGGGGAGAGTGGACCACCGGGGAGCTGTTTTTT. Translated, it gives CATSGAGGEWTTGELFF.

There are a few counts of this clone. The gene calls are TRBV4-1 and TRBJ2-4; the D gene is possibly TRBD2 (5 bases). CDR1 is MGHRA, CDR2 YSYEKL, per germline. Between the trimmed V and J ends, which lost 0 bases and 0 bases, there was a span of 12 bases. CDR3 length: 17 residues. The CDR3 nucleotides are TGCGCCAGCAGCCAAGAGTTGAGGGTTCTAGCCAAAAACATTCAGTACTTC. It encodes CASSQELRVLAKNIQYF.

The V call is TRBV6-1, the J call TRBJ1-1; D not resolved. The V and J ends lost 3 bases and 2 bases respectively, with 13 bases between them. CDR3 size: 15 residues. The germline V gene has CDR1 MNHNS and CDR2 SASEGT. The CDR3 loop is CASSDRATVNTEAFF. In nucleotides, the CDR3 is TGTGCCAGCAGTGACCGGGCTACTGTAAACACTGAAGCTTTCTTT.

The rearrangement uses TRBV19 and TRBJ1-6; no definite D call. Looked up from germline, CDR1 is LNHDA and CDR2 is SQIVND (reference sequence). V lost 7 bases and J 7 bases, leaving 11 bases between the germline ends. This CDR3 is 13 amino acids long. As DNA, the CDR3 is TGTGCCAGTACTAGAACAGCAAATTCACCCCTCCACTTT. Its protein is CASTRTANSPLHF.

The chain is built from TRBV5-1 and TRBJ1-1; perhaps TRBD1 as D (5 bases). Looked up from germline, CDR1 is SGHRS and CDR2 is YFSETQ. The CDR3 runs 13 residues. The V end lost 4 bases, the J end lost 3 bases, and 10 bases lay between the germline ends. Here the CDR3 DNA reads TGCGCCAGCAGCCCCGTAGGGGACACTGAAGCTTTCTTT. It is translated as CASSPVGDTEAFF.

The chain joins TRBV27 to TRBJ2-5; the D gene is possibly TRBD2 (6 bases). This CDR3 comprises 14 residues. Germline values: CDR1 MNHEY, CDR2 SMNVEV (reference sequence). Trimming removed 5 bases at V and 4 bases at J, with 14 bases between. The CDR3 bases are TGTGCCAGCAGTCTGCGTCTGGGGGGAGAGACCCAGTACTTC. The encoded protein is CASSLRLGGETQYF.

This clone was counted many times. Other DNA variants within this sample encode the same CDR3. This chain connects TRBV5-4 to TRBJ1-4, with 8 bases fitting TRBD1. CDR3 length: 14 residues. V shed 4 bases, J shed 6 bases, and the junction held 5 bases outside the gene matches. Germline V CDR1 and CDR2: SGHNT, YYREEE (reference sequence). The CDR3 DNA reads as TGTGCCAGCAGCCTCGACAGGGGAGATGAAAAACTGTTTTTT. Translating gives CASSLDRGDEKLFF.

The chain carries TRBV5-1 and TRBJ2-5, with 11 bases aligning to TRBD2. The CDR3 has 16 amino acids. J gave up 4 bases and V 5 bases, and 10 bases lay outside the gene matches. Germline-derived CDR1 and CDR2 are SGHRS and YFSETQ. Written as DNA, the CDR3 is TGCGCCAGCAGTCTGGTGCCTCTAGCGGGGGGAGAGACCCAGTACTTC. This codes for CASSLVPLAGGETQYF.

This sequence joins TRBV11-1 and TRBJ2-1; D is undetermined. There are 14 residues in the CDR3. Per germline, CDR1 SGHAT and CDR2 FQDESV (reference sequence). V was clipped by 5 bases and J by 6 bases, with 14 bases between them. The chain's CDR3 is CASSPQFGRNEQFF. The CDR3 DNA reads TGTGCCAGCAGCCCCCAGTTCGGCCGCAATGAGCAGTTCTTC.

This clone was observed a single time. The CDR3 DNA follows: TGTGCCTGGAGCGGAACAGGGTATAATTCACCCCTCCACTTT. It codes for CAWSGTGYNSPLHF. The rearrangement uses TRBV30 and TRBJ1-6; possibly TRBD1 for D (6 bases). V lost 3 bases to trimming and J lost 4 bases, with 10 bases between them. Per germline, CDR1 GTSNPN and CDR2 SVGIG (reference sequence). The CDR3 has 14 residues. The full variable domain, in which reference TRBV30 and TRBJ1-6 provide the parts outside the CDR3, is SQTIHQWPATLVQPVGSPLSLECTVEGTSNPNLYWYRQAAGRGLQLLFYSVGIGQISSEVPQNLSASRPQDRQFILSSKKLLLSDSGFYLCAWSGTGYNSPLHFGNGTRLTVT.

In its sample, this clone was seen a few times. The chain employs TRBV25-1 and TRBJ1-6, with D possibly being TRBD1 (5 bases). V lost 1 base and J lost 8, with 15 bases in between. Looked up from germline, CDR1 is MGHDK and CDR2 is SYGVNS. The CDR3 is made up of 16 amino acids. In DNA form, the CDR3 reads TGTGCCAGCAGTGAATCTCGGGACGGTGGTGATTCACCCCTCCACTTT. This encodes CASSESRDGGDSPLHF.

The CDR3 bases are TGCGCCAGCAGCCGGACTCAGGGTGGGAACACTGAAGCTTTCTTT. Its protein product is CASSRTQGGNTEAFF. The rearrangement joins TRBV4-3 to TRBJ1-1; tentatively, D is TRBD1 (5 bases). V lost 4 bases to trimming and J lost 1 base, with 13 bases between them. The CDR3 contains 15 residues. The germline CDR1 and CDR2 sequences are LGHNA and YSLEER.

V usage is TRBV14 and J usage is TRBJ1-2; possibly TRBD1 for D (6 bases). The CDR3 runs to 13 residues. V dropped 1 base and J dropped 8 bases, with 11 bases sitting between them. Germline V CDR1 and CDR2: SGHDN, FVKESK. The CDR3 spells CASSQGVRGGYTF. The DNA of the CDR3 is TGTGCCAGCAGCCAAGGAGTCAGGGGCGGCTACACCTTC.

The chain uses TRBV9 and TRBJ1-2, with 10 bases fitting TRBD1. The CDR3 sequence is 16 residues long. Germline V gene sequence: CDR1 SGDLS, CDR2 YYNGEE. V gave up 0 bases and J gave up 3 bases; unmatched junction bases: 5. The CDR3 nucleotides are TGTGCCAGCAGCGTAGCCGGGACAGGGGTCTACTATGGCTACACCTTC. It yields the protein CASSVAGTGVYYGYTF.

This clone has only a few counts. The chain carries TRBV5-1 and TRBJ2-5; 13 nucleotides match TRBD2. V dropped 2 bases and J dropped 2; count of bases not matched to a gene: 3. Germline V gene sequence: CDR1 SGHRS, CDR2 YFSETQ. The CDR3 runs 16 residues. Here the CDR3 reads CASSFQLAGGQETQYF. The CDR3 DNA is TGCGCCAGCAGCTTTCAACTAGCGGGGGGGCAAGAGACCCAGTACTTC.

The gene calls are TRBV15 and TRBJ1-1; TRBD1 is a possible D gene (5 bases). The V end was cut by 0 bases, the J end by 0 bases, with 11 bases between. Per the germline V gene, CDR1 is LNHNV and CDR2 is YYDKDF (reference sequence). The CDR3 contains 16 residues. The chain's CDR3 is CATSRDRGRVNTEAFF. The CDR3 coding sequence is TGTGCCACCAGCAGAGATCGGGGACGGGTGAACACTGAAGCTTTCTTT.

This clone appeared many times. The chain combines TRBV5-4 with TRBJ2-4; TRBD2 agrees at 10 bases. V was pared by 4 bases and J by 0 bases, with 1 base of the junction left unmatched. The CDR3 spans 15 residues. Germline lookup yields CDR1 SGHNT and CDR2 YYREEE (reference sequence). Written as DNA, the CDR3 is TGTGCCAGCAGCCTAGCGGGGGCAGCCAAAAACATTCAGTACTTC. Amino acids: CASSLAGAAKNIQYF.

Regarding this clone: The identical CDR3 is also encoded by other nucleotide sequences in the sample. This chain connects TRBV7-9 to TRBJ1-1, with D possibly being TRBD1 (6 bases). The CDR3 is 14 amino acids. V shed 3 bases and J shed 2 bases, with 10 bases lying between them. Germline CDR1 and CDR2: SEHNR and FQNEAQ (reference sequence). The CDR3 sequence is CASSFTGLNTEAFF. The DNA for the CDR3 is TGTGCCAGCAGCTTCACAGGGCTAAACACTGAAGCTTTCTTT.

CDR3 residues: CASSLGGWATDTQYF. The CDR3 coding sequence is TGTGCCAGCAGTTTAGGTGGATGGGCCACAGATACGCAGTATTTT. The chain recombines TRBV27 with TRBJ2-3, with no clear D. The CDR3 totals 15 residues. The germline V gene encodes CDR1 MNHEY and CDR2 SMNVEV (reference sequence). V was shortened by 2 bases and J by 2 bases, with 11 bases between the two germline ends.

CDR3 region: CASSEFGGGVTEAFF. The DNA of the CDR3 is TGTGCCAGCAGTGAATTCGGTGGTGGTGTAACTGAAGCTTTCTTT. The chain combines TRBV25-1 with TRBJ1-1, with unresolved D. CDR1 and CDR2 (germline): MGHDK, SYGVNS. Trimming removed 1 base at V and 5 bases at J, with 14 bases between. The length of the CDR3 is 15 residues.

J is TRBJ2-5 and V is TRBV9; either TRBD1 or TRBD2 may fit D (7 bases each). Germline loops: CDR1 SGDLS, CDR2 YYNGEE. The CDR3 extends over 13 amino acids. Trimming left V 4 bases short and J 5 bases short, with 12 bases between. The CDR3, as DNA: TGTGCCAGCAGCTCAGGGGGAGGGGAGACCCAGTACTTC. Translation gives CASSSGGGETQYF.

CDR3 DNA: TGTGCCAGCAGCGCCCTTACGAACACCGGGGAGCTGTTTTTT. This gives the protein CASSALTNTGELFF. The chain has TRBV7-2 and TRBJ2-2; D gene uncertain. CDR3 size: 14 residues. Trimming removed 5 bases from V and 0 bases from J, with 7 bases in between. Germline CDR1 SGHTA, CDR2 FQGNSA.

The genes are TRBV7-9 and TRBJ2-7, with 7 bases aligning to TRBD1. The CDR3 totals 13 residues. Per germline, CDR1 SEHNR and CDR2 FQNEAQ (reference sequence). V shed 5 bases and J 3 bases; nucleotides not matched to a gene: 4. CDR3 nucleotide sequence: TGTGCCAGCAGCCCTCCAGGGGGCTACGAGCAGTACTTC. Its protein product is CASSPPGGYEQYF.

The rearrangement links TRBV29-1 to TRBJ2-1, with D perhaps matching TRBD2 (5 bases). Trimming shortened V by 3 bases and J by 7 bases, and 13 bases separated the two germline ends. The CDR3 runs 13 residues. Germline assignment: CDR1 SQVTM and CDR2 ANQGSEA. The CDR3 here is CSVEGHQRNEQFF. The CDR3 DNA reads as TGCAGCGTTGAGGGTCACCAGCGGAATGAGCAGTTCTTC.

The V and J genes are TRBV9 and TRBJ2-5; TRBD2 agrees at 9 bases. The CDR3 sequence is 14 residues long. The V gene end was trimmed by 5 bases and the J gene end by 0 bases; junction bases not matched to a gene: 2. Germline CDR1 and CDR2: SGDLS and YYNGEE. This CDR3 is CASSLAGNQETQYF. The CDR3 nucleotides read TGTGCCAGCAGTCTAGCGGGGAACCAAGAGACCCAGTACTTC.

This clone was seen only a few times. The V and J genes are TRBV7-2 and TRBJ2-4, with unresolved D. The CDR3 is made up of 14 amino acids. The germline gives CDR1 SGHTA, CDR2 FQGNSA. V dropped 1 base and J dropped 8 bases, with 12 bases sitting between them. DNA for the CDR3: TGTGCCAGCAGCTTAGATCAGAGTAGGGACATTCAGTACTTC. Translation: CASSLDQSRDIQYF.

The V and J genes are TRBV18 and TRBJ2-3; possibly TRBD2 for D (5 bases). V was pared by 4 bases and J by 4 bases, with 12 bases between. Germline values: CDR1 KGHSH, CDR2 LQKENI. The CDR3 is made up of 14 amino acids. As DNA, the CDR3 is TGTGCCAGCTCACTCAGTAATAGCGCAGATACGCAGTATTTT. As protein: CASSLSNSADTQYF.